There are many counts of the clone carrying this T cell receptor beta chain. Its specificity is not known. The data derive from a study of T-cell reconstitution after alpha-beta-depleted transplantation in children. Broader study findings: About two months after transplant, alpha-beta T cells reportedly came from several hundred expanded graft clones.

Unique molecular identifiers were used in preparing the TCRbeta library. Using its own MiXCR run on the PCR reads, TCRdb lists one record per CDR3 protein. Altogether approximately 290,000 distinct CDR3 sequences are present, around 10% being singletons, with the ten largest covering 20% to 25%. The CDR3 runs 15 residues. J was trimmed by 8 bases and V by 5 bases; bases with no gene match: 13. CDR1 SGHTA and CDR2 FQGNSA come from the germline V gene. The source of this sequence is a male patient aged 2-9 years who had a stem cell transplant for chronic granulomatous disease, so the T cells may come from the graft donor. The chain has TRBV7-2 and TRBJ2-3; 7 nucleotides line up with TRBD2. The sequencing here drew on peripheral blood, taken 180 days after TCRalphabeta/CD19-depleted stem cell transplant. CDR3 amino acids: CASSLGSSGSSTQYF. In DNA form, the CDR3 reads TGTGCCAGCAGCCTAGGCTCTAGCGGAAGTAGTACGCAGTATTTT.